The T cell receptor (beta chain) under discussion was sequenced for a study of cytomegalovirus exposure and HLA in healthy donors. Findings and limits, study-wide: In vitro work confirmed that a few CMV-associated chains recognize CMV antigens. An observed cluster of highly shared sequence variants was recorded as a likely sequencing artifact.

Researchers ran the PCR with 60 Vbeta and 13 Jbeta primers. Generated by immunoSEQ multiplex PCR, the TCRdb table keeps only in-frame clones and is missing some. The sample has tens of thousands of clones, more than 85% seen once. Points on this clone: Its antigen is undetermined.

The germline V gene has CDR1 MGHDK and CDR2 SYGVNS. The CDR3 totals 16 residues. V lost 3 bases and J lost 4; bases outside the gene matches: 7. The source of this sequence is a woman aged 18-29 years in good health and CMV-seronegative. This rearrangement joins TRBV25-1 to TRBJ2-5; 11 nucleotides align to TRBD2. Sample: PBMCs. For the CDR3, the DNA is TGTGCCAGCAGTGATTCAAGGCTAGCGGGAGGAGAGACCCAGTACTTC. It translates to CASSDSRLAGGETQYF. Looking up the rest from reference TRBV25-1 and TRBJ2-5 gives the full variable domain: EADIYQTPRYLVIGTGKKITLECSQTMGHDKMYWYQQDPGMELHLIHYSYGVNSTEKGDLSSESTVSRIRTEHFPLTLESARPSHTSQYLCASSDSRLAGGETQYFGPGTRLLVL.